Described below is a single T cell receptor beta chain sequence and its context. These data originate in a study of blood T cell repertoires in COVID-19. At the level of the study: Two negative PCRs, clearance, or symptom resolution characterized the recovered Cohort 3 donors. From T cells, B-cell-depleted T cells, or PBMCs came the material, which was cDNA or gDNA.

The J segment lost 5 bases and the V segment lost 4 bases, leaving 10 bases of the junction unmatched. This CDR3 has 15 residues. CDR1 and CDR2 (germline): SGHNT, YYREEE (reference sequence). Sequencing used immunoSEQ multiplex PCR; TCRdb keeps in-frame clones, though not all of them. The table records over 150,000 clones, around 79% of them present only once. Everyone who took part was roughly 18 to 89 years old, and they came from about 25 US areas. The study assigned cohorts using participant-reported clinical history. Sequenced material: PBMCs or T cells enriched from blood (not recorded which). The V gene is TRBV5-4, the J gene TRBJ2-7, with 9 bases lining up with TRBD2. The sequence was obtained from a woman in her 70s in a cohort exposed to, infected with or recovered from COVID-19 (not recorded which). The CDR3 coding sequence is TGTGCCAGCAGCGCGGGGGGGAATACAAAAAACGAGCAGTACTTC. Protein sequence: CASSAGGNTKNEQYF.